This T cell receptor beta chain came from a study of blood T cell repertoires in COVID-19. The protocol was immunoSEQ multiplex PCR, while the TCRdb copy is restricted to in-frame clones and leaves out a portion. The table records 150,000 to 200,000 clones, 84% of them present only once. Losses at the gene ends were 0 bases for V and 7 bases for J; bases not matched to a gene: 10. This CDR3 is 16 amino acids long. CDR1 LGHNA and CDR2 YNFKEQ come from the germline V gene. The sample taken for sequencing was PBMCs or T cells enriched from blood (not recorded which). The chain has TRBV4-2 and TRBJ1-2; 8 nucleotides match TRBD1. This receptor was taken from a man aged 50 to 59 who had recovered from COVID-19. CDR3 loop: CASSQDRYRGGFGYTF. CDR3 nucleotide sequence: TGTGCCAGCAGCCAAGATAGGTACAGGGGGGGCTTTGGCTACACCTTC.